This T cell receptor beta chain was observed in a study of T cell responses to AZD1222 COVID-19 vaccine (dated by TCRdb to the early 2020s). For the wider study: AZD1222 recipients whose second dose came at about 4 weeks and those whose second dose came at about 12 weeks were combined into one group, since spike-specific TCR depth and breadth did not differ between the two schedules. TCR sequencing covered some 250 trial participants: roughly 200 given two doses of AZD1222 and 26 given two doses of MenACWY control vaccine. Enrollment into the trials was organized by age into subgroups of 18-55, 56-69 and 70-plus years, and those subgroups contained roughly 140, 27 and 60 TCR-sequenced participants, respectively. General conclusions and limits of the study: The 56-69-year group was small, and its depth increase did not reach significance, likely because of low power. Reportedly, close to half of the unique spike-specific TCRs recognized epitopes lying outside the regions that are mutated in the B.1.351 and B.1.1.7 variants. The whole spike protein was spanned by vaccine-associated CD4 TCRs, and dominant responses were seen in regions 160-218 and 743-854. Conclusions about previously exposed vaccinees were limited because only a handful of AZD1222 recipients were SARS-CoV-2 seropositive at baseline. Because no day 14 peak-response samples were available, repertoires were characterized only after the peak T cell response. After two AZD1222 doses, spike-specific TCR breadth and depth were significantly higher than at day 0 and than in MenACWY recipients. Participants were mostly white British, with more females than males. The authors suggested clonal diversity may have been underestimated.

Read against the paper, the sample's time point label means: baseline before first vaccination. Vaccinee samples were obtained from the UK trials COV001 and COV002, which included a single-blind randomized controlled phase 2/3 trial of AZD1222 (ChAdOx1 nCoV-19) in healthy adults. For TCRbeta chain sequencing, PBMC samples were collected from trial participants at day 0 and at day 28 after the second dose. The CDR3 regions of human TCRbeta chains were analyzed by immunosequencing. Under the source paper's analysis protocol: Repertoire TCRs were matched against a reference library of SARS-CoV-2-specific TCRs generated with the MIRA antigen-specificity platform. Breadth meant the fraction of unique TCRs that were SARS-CoV-2-associated, whereas depth meant the fraction of total T cells that were SARS-CoV-2-associated. Using the MIRA data, each spike-specific TCR was mapped to the spike region that the TCR reacts to and placed in a CD4 or CD8 class. Log10-transformed breadth and depth values were compared by one-way ANOVA with Sidak's multiple comparisons tests. In its TCRdb copy, this immuneACCESS table keeps in-frame sequences only and misses some clones. Where compared with another copy, unresolved V genes explain less than half of these, and the others have no known cause. Clone size and the V and J calls come from that table; the DNA yielded D and trimming. Counted in this sample were some 96,000 clones; less than 90% of them appeared once. The ten largest clonotypes hold roughly 2% of the sample.

Points on this clone: What antigen it recognizes has not been identified. Base-call qualities are not available, and no considerably larger clone is one nucleotide away.

The CDR3 runs 12 amino acids, cysteine and phenylalanine included. Here the CDR3 DNA is all that survives: 36 bases in frame from base 1. The junction shows trimming of 5 bases on V and 3 bases on J, plus 8 bases between the germline ends. Sequencing used peripheral blood, obtained on day 0 of AZD1222 vaccination. The clonotype comes from an adult in good health. The chain employs TRBV12-3 or TRBV12-4 and TRBJ2-7, with no reliable assignment of the D segment. The CDR3 region reads CASSLNHYEQYF. The sequenced DNA is TGTGCCAGCAGTCTAAACCACTACGAGCAGTACTTC.